The source of this TCR beta chain is a study of Graves' ophthalmopathy and Graves' hyperthyroidism. Whole-study results and caveats: Using 13 signatures, a model distinguished ophthalmopathy from stable hyperthyroidism, reaching about 87% sensitivity and 70% to 83% specificity. It was with approximately 70% sensitivity and about 72% specificity that the model predicted ophthalmopathy progression.

This clonotype was counted ten times or more. Its antigen is unidentified. J gave up 5 bases and V 1 base, and 8 bases lay outside the gene matches. This CDR3 contains 16 residues. Diagnosis used clinical symptoms, serum thyroxine, TRAb, thyroid ultrasound and orbital computed tomography. PBMCs stemmed from roughly 9.4 ml of fresh peripheral blood. Scientists amplified the TCR beta CDR3 regions from RNA transcripts. HTBI primers were employed in first-round RT-PCR, then a second-round multiplex PCR followed. MiXCR was run by TCRdb on the multiplex PCR reads, yielding one entry per CDR3 protein. The table has 350,000 to 400,000 distinct CDR3 sequences, 15% seen once; the top ten hold 5.5% to 7%.

Input material: peripheral blood. The origin of this receptor is a woman aged 18-30 years with stable Graves' hyperthyroidism. This chain connects TRBV12-3 or TRBV12-4 to TRBJ1-5; 7 nucleotides agree with TRBD1. CDR3 amino acids: CASSLVTGPIDQPQHF. The CDR3 bases are TGTGCCAGCAGTTTAGTGACAGGGCCCATAGATCAGCCCCAGCATTTT.